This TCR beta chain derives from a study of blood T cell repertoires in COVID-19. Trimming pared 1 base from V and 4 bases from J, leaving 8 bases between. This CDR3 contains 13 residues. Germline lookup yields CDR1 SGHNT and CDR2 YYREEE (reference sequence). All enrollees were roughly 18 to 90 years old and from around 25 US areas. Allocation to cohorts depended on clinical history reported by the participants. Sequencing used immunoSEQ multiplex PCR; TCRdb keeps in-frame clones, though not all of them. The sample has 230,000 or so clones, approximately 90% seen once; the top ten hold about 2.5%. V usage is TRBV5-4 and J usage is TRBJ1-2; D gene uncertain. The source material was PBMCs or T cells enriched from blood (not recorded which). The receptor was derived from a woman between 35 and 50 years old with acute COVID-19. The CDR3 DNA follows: TGTGCCAGCAGCTTGATTTCTAGCTATGGCTACACCTTC. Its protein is CASSLISSYGYTF.